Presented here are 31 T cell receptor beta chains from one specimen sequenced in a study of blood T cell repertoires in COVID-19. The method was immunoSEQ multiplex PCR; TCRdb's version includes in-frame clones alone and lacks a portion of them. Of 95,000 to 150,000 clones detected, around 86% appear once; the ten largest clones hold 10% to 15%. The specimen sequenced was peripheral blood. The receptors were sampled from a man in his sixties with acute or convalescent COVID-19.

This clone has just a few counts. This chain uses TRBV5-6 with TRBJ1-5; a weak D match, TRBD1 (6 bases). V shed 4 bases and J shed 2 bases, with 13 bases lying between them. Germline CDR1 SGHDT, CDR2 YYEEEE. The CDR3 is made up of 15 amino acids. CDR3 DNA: TGTGCCAGCAGCGTAAACAGGGTCGGCAATCAGCCCCAGCATTTT. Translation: CASSVNRVGNQPQHF.

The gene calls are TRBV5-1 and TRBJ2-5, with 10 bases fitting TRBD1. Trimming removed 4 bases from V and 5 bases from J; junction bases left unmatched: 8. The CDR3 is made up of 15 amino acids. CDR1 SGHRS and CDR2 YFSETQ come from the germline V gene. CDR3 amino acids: CASSRGQGGHETQYF. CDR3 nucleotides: TGCGCCAGCAGCCGCGGACAGGGGGGACACGAGACCCAGTACTTC.

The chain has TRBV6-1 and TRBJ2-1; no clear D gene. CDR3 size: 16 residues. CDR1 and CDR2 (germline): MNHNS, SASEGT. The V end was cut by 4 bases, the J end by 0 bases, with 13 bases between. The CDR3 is CASSGQDASSYNEQFF. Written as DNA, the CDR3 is TGTGCCAGCAGTGGTCAAGACGCTAGCTCCTACAATGAGCAGTTCTTC.

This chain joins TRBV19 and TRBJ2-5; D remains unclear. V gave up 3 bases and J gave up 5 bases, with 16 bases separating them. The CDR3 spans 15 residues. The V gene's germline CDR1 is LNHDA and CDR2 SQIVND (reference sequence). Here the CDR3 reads CASSMKSSLVETQYF. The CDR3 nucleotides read TGTGCCAGTAGTATGAAGTCATCACTGGTGGAGACCCAGTACTTC.

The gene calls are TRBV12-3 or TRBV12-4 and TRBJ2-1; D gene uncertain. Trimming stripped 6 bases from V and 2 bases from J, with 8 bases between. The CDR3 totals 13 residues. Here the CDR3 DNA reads TGTGCCAGCAGCAGGCCCACCTACAATGAGCAGTTCTTC. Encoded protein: CASSRPTYNEQFF.

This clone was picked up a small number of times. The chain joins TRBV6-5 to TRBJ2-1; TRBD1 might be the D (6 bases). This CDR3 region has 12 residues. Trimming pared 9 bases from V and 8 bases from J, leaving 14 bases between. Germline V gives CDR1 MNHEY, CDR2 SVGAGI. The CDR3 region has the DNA TGTGCCAGTACACTACAGGGCGATGAGCAGTTCTTC. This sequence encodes CASTLQGDEQFF.

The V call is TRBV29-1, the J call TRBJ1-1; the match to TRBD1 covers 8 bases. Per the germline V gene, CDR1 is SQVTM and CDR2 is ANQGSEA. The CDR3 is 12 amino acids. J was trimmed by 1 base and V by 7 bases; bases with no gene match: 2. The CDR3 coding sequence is TGCAGCGCGGACAGGGCGAACACTGAAGCTTTCTTT. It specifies CSADRANTEAFF.

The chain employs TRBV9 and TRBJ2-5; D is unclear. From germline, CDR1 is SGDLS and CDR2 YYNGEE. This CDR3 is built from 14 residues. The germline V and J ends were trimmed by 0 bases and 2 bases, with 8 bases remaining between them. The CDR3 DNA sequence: TGTGCCAGCAGCGTAGATGCCAGGCAAGAGACCCAGTACTTC. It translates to CASSVDARQETQYF. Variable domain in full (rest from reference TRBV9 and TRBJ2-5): DSGVTQTPKHLITATGQRVTLRCSPRSGDLSVYWYQQSLDQGLQFLIQYYNGEERAKGNILERFSAQQFPDLHSELNLSSLELGDSALYFCASSVDARQETQYFGPGTRLLVL.

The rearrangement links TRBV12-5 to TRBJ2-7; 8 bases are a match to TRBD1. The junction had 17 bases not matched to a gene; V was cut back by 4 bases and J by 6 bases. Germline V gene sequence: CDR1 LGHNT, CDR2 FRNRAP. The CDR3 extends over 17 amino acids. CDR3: CASGWLGTGLTGREQYF. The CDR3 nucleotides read TGTGCTAGTGGTTGGTTAGGGACAGGACTAACAGGACGCGAGCAGTACTTC. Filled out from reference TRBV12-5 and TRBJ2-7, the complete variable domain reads DARVTQTPRHKVTEMGQEVTMRCQPILGHNTVFWYRQTMMQGLELLAYFRNRAPLDDSGMPKDRFSAEMPDATLATLKIQPSEPRDSAVYFCASGWLGTGLTGREQYFGPGTRLTVT.

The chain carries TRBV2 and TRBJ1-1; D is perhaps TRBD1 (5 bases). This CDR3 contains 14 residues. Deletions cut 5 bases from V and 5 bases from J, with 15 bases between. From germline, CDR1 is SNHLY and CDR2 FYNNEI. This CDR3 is CASSSQGLPTEAFF. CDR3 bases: TGTGCCAGCAGTTCCCAGGGACTGCCGACTGAAGCTTTCTTT.

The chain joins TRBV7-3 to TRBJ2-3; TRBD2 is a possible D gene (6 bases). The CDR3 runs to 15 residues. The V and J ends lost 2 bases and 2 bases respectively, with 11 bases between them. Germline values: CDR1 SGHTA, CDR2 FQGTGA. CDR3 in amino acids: CASSLYGGNTDTQYF. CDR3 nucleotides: TGTGCCAGCAGCTTATACGGGGGAAACACAGATACGCAGTATTTT. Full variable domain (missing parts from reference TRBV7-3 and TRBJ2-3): GAGVSQTPSNKVTEKGKYVELRCDPISGHTALYWYRQSLGQGPEFLIYFQGTGAADDSGLPNDRFFAVRPEGSVSTLKIQRTERGDSAVYLCASSLYGGNTDTQYFGPGTRLTVL.

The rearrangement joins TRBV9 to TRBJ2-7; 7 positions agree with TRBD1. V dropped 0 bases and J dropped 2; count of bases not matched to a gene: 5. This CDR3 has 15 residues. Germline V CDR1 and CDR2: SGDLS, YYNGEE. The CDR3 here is CASSVEPGTAYEQYF. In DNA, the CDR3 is TGTGCCAGCAGCGTAGAACCGGGGACAGCCTACGAGCAGTACTTC.

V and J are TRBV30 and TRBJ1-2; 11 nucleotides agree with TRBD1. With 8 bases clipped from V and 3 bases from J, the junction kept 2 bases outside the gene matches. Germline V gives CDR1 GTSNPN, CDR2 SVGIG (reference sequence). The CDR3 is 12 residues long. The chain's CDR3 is CAGTGGDYGYTF. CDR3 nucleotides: TGTGCCGGGACAGGGGGTGACTATGGCTACACCTTC. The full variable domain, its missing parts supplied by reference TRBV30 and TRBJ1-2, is SQTIHQWPATLVQPVGSPLSLECTVEGTSNPNLYWYRQAAGRGLQLLFYSVGIGQISSEVPQNLSASRPQDRQFILSSKKLLLSDSGFYLCAGTGGDYGYTFGSGTRLTVV.

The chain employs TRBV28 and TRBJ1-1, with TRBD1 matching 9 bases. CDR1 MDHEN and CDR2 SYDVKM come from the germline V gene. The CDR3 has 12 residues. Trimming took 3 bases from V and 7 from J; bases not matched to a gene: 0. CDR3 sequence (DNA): TGTGCCAGCAGTTTGGGACAGGGTGAAGCTTTCTTT. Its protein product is CASSLGQGEAFF.

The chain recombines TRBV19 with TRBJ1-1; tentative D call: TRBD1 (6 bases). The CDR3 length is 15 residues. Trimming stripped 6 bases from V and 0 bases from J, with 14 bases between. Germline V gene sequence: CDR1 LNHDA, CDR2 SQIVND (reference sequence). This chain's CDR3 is CASRRGGIMNTEAFF. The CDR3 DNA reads TGTGCCAGTAGAAGGGGGGGGATCATGAACACTGAAGCTTTCTTT.

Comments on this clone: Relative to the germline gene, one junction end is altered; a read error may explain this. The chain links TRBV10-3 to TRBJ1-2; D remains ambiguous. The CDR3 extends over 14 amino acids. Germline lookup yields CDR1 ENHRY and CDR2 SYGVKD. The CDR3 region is CAISDVTLNYGYTF. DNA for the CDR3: TGTGCCATAAGTGACGTAACTCTGAACTATGGCTACACCTTC.

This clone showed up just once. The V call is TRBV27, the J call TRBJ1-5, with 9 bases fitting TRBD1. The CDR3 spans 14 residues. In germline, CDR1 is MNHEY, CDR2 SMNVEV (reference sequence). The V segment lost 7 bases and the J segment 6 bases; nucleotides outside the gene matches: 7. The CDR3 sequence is CASKPGQGSQPQHF. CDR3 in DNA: TGTGCCAGCAAACCGGGACAGGGTTCTCAGCCCCAGCATTTT.

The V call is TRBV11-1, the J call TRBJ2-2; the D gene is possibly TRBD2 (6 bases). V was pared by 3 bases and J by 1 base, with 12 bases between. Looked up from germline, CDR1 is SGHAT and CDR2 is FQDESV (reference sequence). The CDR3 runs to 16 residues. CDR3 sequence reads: CASSFSGRENTGELFF. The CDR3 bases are TGTGCCAGCAGCTTTTCGGGGCGGGAGAACACCGGGGAGCTGTTTTTT.

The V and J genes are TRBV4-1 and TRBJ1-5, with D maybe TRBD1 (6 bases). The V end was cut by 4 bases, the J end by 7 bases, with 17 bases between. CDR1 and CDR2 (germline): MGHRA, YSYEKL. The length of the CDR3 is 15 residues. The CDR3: CASSPQGNREQPQHF. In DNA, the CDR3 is TGCGCCAGCAGCCCTCAGGGGAATAGAGAACAGCCCCAGCATTTT.

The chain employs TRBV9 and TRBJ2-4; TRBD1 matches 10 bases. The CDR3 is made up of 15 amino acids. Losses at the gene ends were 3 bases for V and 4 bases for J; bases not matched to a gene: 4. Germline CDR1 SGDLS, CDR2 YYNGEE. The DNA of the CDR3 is TGTGCCAGCAGCGGACAGGGGGCTCAAAAAAACATTCAGTACTTC. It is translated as CASSGQGAQKNIQYF. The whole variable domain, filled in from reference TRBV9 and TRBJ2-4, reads DSGVTQTPKHLITATGQRVTLRCSPRSGDLSVYWYQQSLDQGLQFLIQYYNGEERAKGNILERFSAQQFPDLHSELNLSSLELGDSALYFCASSGQGAQKNIQYFGAGTRLSVL.

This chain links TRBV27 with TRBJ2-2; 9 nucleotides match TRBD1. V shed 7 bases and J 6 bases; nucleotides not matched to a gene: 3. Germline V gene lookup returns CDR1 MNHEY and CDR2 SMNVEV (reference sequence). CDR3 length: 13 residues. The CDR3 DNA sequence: TGTGCCAGCAAACAGGGGGCCGCCGGGGAGCTGTTTTTT. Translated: CASKQGAAGELFF.

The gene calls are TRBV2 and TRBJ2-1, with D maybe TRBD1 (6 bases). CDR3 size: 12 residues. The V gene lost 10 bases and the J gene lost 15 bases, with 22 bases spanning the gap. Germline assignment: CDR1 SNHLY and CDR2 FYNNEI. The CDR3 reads CATADDRSLSFF. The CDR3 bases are TGTGCCACTGCGGATGACAGGTCATTGTCGTTCTTC.

The CDR3 region is CASSQPIGTDTGELFF. DNA for the CDR3: TGCGCCAGCAGCCAACCCATCGGGACAGACACCGGGGAGCTGTTTTTT. This chain connects TRBV4-1 to TRBJ2-2; the match to TRBD1 covers 7 bases. The germline V gene has CDR1 MGHRA and CDR2 YSYEKL. J gave up 3 bases and V 2 bases, and 6 bases lay outside the gene matches. This CDR3 is 16 amino acids long.

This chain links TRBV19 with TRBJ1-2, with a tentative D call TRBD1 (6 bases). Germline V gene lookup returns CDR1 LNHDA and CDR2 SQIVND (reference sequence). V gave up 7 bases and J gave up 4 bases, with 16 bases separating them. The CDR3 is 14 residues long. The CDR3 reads CASIQGQRSYGYTF. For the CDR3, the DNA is TGTGCCAGTATACAAGGACAGCGATCCTATGGCTACACCTTC.

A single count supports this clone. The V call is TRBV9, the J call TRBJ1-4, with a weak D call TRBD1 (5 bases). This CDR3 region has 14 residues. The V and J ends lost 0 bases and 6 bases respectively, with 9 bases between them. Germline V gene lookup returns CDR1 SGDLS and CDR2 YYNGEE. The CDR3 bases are TGTGCCAGCAGCGTAGGGGGCATGGATGAAAAACTGTTTTTT. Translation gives CASSVGGMDEKLFF.

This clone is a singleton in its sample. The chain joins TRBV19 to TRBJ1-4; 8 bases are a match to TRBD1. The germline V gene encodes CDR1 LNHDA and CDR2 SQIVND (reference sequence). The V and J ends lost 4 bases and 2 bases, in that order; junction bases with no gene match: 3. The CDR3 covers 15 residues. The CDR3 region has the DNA TGTGCCAGTAGTACTCCAGGGGGCACTAATGAAAAACTGTTTTTT. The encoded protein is CASSTPGGTNEKLFF.

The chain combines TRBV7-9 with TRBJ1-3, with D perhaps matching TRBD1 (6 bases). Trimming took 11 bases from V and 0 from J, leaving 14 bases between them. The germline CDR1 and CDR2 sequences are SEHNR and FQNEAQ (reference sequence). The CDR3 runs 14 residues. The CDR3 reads CAYIQGASGNTIYF. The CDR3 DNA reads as TGTGCCTACATACAGGGAGCCTCTGGAAACACCATATATTTT.

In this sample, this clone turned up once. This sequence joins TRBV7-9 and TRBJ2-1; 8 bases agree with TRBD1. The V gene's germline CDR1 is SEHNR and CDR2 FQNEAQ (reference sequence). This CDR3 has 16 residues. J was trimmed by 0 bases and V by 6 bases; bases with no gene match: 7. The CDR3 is CASRSQQGASYNEQFF. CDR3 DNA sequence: TGTGCCAGCAGGTCCCAGCAGGGGGCCTCCTACAATGAGCAGTTCTTC.

The CDR3 nucleotides read TGTGCCAGCAGTTTCGGACAGGGAGGGTACGAGCAGTACTTC. This encodes CASSFGQGGYEQYF. The chain joins TRBV27 to TRBJ2-7, with D perhaps matching TRBD1 (8 bases). This CDR3 has 14 residues. Trimming removed 3 bases at V and 4 bases at J, with 13 bases between. Per germline, CDR1 MNHEY and CDR2 SMNVEV (reference sequence).

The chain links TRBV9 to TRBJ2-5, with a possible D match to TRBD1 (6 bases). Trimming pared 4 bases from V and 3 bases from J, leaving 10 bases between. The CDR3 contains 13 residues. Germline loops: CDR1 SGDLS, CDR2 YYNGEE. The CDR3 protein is CASSPRTEETQYF. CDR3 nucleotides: TGTGCCAGCAGCCCCCGGACAGAAGAGACCCAGTACTTC.

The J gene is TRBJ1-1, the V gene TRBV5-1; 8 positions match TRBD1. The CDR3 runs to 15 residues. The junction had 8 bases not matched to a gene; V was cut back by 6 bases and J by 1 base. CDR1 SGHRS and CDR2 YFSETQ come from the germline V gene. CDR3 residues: CASTDPGTGNTEAFF. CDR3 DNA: TGCGCCAGCACCGATCCCGGGACAGGGAACACTGAAGCTTTCTTT.